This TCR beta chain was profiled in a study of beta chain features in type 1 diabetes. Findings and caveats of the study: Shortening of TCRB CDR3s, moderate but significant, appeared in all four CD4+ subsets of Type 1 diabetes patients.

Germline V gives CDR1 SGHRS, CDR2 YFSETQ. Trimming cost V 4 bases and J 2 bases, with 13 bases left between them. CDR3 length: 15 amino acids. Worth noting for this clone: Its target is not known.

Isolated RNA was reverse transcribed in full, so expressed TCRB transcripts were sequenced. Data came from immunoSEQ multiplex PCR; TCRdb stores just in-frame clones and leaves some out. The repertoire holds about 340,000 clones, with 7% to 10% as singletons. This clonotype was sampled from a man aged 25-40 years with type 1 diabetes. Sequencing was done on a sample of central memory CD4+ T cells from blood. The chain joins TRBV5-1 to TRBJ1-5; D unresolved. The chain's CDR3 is CASSPTIGGNQPQHF. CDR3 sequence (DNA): TGCGCCAGCAGCCCTACCATTGGGGGCAATCAGCCCCAGCATTTT.